Listed below are T cell receptor beta chains from one sample, sequenced in a study of blood T cell repertoires in COVID-19. Repertoires were generated with immunoSEQ multiplex PCR, while TCRdb's copy carries only in-frame clones and drops some. The data hold tens of thousands of clones, with 75% to 80% observed a single time. The material sequenced was peripheral blood. Source of these receptors: a human donor in a cohort sampled during active COVID-19. Both conserved end residues are part of each CDR3. The D gene is left open where the match is weak. Expanded clones are given a class, and other clones once, few, many or no size at all.

>-|TRBD1|TRBJ2-7|TRBV7-2
CASSLQPAGQGLNEQYF
TGTGCCAGCAGCTTACAACCCGCGGGACAGGGATTGAACGAGCAGTACTTC
>-|-|TRBJ1-2|TRBV24-1
CATSDSGVEGYTF
TGTGCCACCAGTGATTCAGGGGTGGAGGGCTACACCTTC
>-|-|TRBJ1-4|TRBV18
CASSFTGPGNEKLFF
TGTGCCAGCTCATTTACAGGGCCAGGCAATGAAAAACTGTTTTTT
>-|TRBD2|TRBJ2-1|TRBV5-1
CASSPGLAGLGEQFF
TGCGCCAGCAGCCCAGGACTAGCGGGATTGGGTGAGCAGTTCTTC
>-|-|TRBJ2-1|TRBV5-1
CASSLEVAHNEQFF
TGCGCCAGCAGCTTGGAGGTAGCCCACAATGAGCAGTTCTTC
>-|TRBD1|TRBJ2-7|TRBV5-6
CASSPHGQGGRILQYF
TGTGCCAGCAGCCCCCACGGACAGGGGGGGAGGATATTGCAGTACTTC
>-|-|TRBJ1-6|TRBV6-5
CASSYRGRTPPSPLHF
TGTGCCAGCAGTTACAGGGGTAGGACACCCCCTTCACCCCTCCACTTT
>many|TRBD1|TRBJ1-1|TRBV7-6
CASSLRGPNTEAFF
TGTGCCAGCAGCTTAAGGGGGCCCAACACTGAAGCTTTCTTT
>-|-|TRBJ1-1|TRBV30
CGSGEADTEAFF
TGTGGGTCGGGGGAGGCGGACACTGAAGCTTTCTTT
>-|-|TRBJ1-3|TRBV5-1
CASSPQGISGNTIYF
TGCGCCAGCAGCCCGCAGGGGATCTCTGGAAACACCATATATTTT
>-|TRBD1|TRBJ1-4|TRBV5-4
CASRPDRDGKLFF
TGTGCCAGCAGACCCGACAGGGACGGAAAACTGTTTTTT
>-|TRBD2|TRBJ2-7|TRBV6-2/TRBV6-3
CASSYSSGKGNEQYF
TGTGCCAGCAGTTACTCGAGCGGGAAAGGAAACGAGCAGTACTTC
>-|TRBD1|TRBJ2-1|TRBV6-5
CASSRRDRGSEQFF
TGTGCCAGCAGCCGCCGGGACAGGGGTTCTGAGCAGTTCTTC
>-|-|TRBJ2-7|TRBV5-6
CASSLGQLLIYEQYF
TGTGCCAGCAGCTTGGGACAGTTATTAATCTACGAGCAGTACTTC
>-|-|TRBJ2-7|TRBV10-1
CASIVPSLFDEQYF
TGCGCCAGCATAGTCCCGAGTCTCTTCGACGAGCAGTACTTC
>-|TRBD2|TRBJ2-7|TRBV18
CASSPLAGVSSYEQYF
TGTGCCAGCTCACCACTGGCGGGAGTGTCCTCGTACGAGCAGTACTTC
>-|-|TRBJ1-1|TRBV9
CASSVIGEGNRDIEAFF
TGTGCCAGCAGCGTAATCGGAGAGGGGAACCGGGACATCGAAGCTTTCTTT
>-|-|TRBJ2-3|TRBV6-1
CASSDRASTDTQYF
TGTGCCAGCAGTGACAGGGCTAGCACAGATACGCAGTATTTT
>-|TRBD2|TRBJ2-7|TRBV28
CASGGGLADSYEQYF
TGTGCCAGCGGGGGTGGGCTAGCGGACTCCTACGAGCAGTACTTC
>-|-|TRBJ2-7|TRBV7-8
CASSLNSRGYIYEQYF
TGTGCCAGCAGCCTAAACTCCAGGGGCTATATTTACGAGCAGTACTTC
>-|-|TRBJ1-4|TRBV6-5
CASSYGGGTNEKLFF
TGTGCCAGCAGTTACGGGGGGGGTACTAATGAAAAACTGTTTTTT
>-|TRBD2|TRBJ2-7|TRBV19
CASSITSGRWGEQYF
TGTGCCAGTAGTATTACTAGCGGGAGATGGGGCGAGCAGTACTTC
>-|-|TRBJ2-1|TRBV3-1/TRBV3-2
CASSRPYVPDNEQFF
TGTGCCAGCAGCCGCCCCTACGTTCCCGACAATGAGCAGTTCTTC
>-|TRBD1|TRBJ1-2|TRBV19
CASRTSGQGQGGYTF
TGTGCCAGTAGGACCTCGGGACAGGGGCAGGGTGGCTACACCTTC
>-|-|TRBJ2-7|TRBV6-5
CASRYDATTYEQYF
TGTGCCAGCAGGTACGATGCCACTACCTACGAGCAGTACTTC
>once|-|TRBJ1-2|TRBV5-1
CASSLGGINYGYTF
TGCGCCAGCAGCTTGGGAGGGATAAACTATGGCTACACCTTC
>few|TRBD1|TRBJ1-4|TRBV24-1
CATSGSGTVNEKLFF
TGTGCCACCAGTGGATCCGGGACAGTTAATGAAAAACTGTTTTTT